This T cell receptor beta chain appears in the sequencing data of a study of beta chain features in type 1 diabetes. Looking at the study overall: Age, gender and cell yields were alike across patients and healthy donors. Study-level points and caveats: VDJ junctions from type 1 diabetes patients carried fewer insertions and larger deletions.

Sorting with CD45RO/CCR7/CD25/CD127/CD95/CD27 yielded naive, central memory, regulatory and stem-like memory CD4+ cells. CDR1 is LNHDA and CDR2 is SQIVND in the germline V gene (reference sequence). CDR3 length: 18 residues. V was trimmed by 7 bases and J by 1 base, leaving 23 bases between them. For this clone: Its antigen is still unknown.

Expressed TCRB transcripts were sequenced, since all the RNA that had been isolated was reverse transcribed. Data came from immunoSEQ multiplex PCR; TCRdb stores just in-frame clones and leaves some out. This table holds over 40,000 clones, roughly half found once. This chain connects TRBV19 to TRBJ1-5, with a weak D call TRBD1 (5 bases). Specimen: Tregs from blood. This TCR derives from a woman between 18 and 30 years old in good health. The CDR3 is CASTVAIGGELSNQPQHF. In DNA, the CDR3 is TGTGCCAGTACCGTCGCCATCGGGGGGGAATTGAGCAATCAGCCCCAGCATTTT. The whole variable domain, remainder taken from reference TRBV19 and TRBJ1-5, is DGGITQSPKYLFRKEGQNVTLSCEQNLNHDAMYWYRQDPGQGLRLIYYSQIVNDFQKGDIAEGYSVSREKKESFPLTVTSAQKNPTAFYLCASTVAIGGELSNQPQHFGDGTRLSIL.